These T cell receptor beta chains were read from a single sample in a study of T cell responses to AZD1222 COVID-19 vaccine. Clones were sequenced by immunoSEQ multiplex PCR, and TCRdb holds only the in-frame ones, with some missing. The sample consists of more than 85,000 clones, about 90% of them appearing once. The material sequenced was peripheral blood, taken 28 days after the second AZD1222 dose. These receptors were taken from an adult who received the AZD1222 COVID-19 vaccine. The CDR3 runs from the conserved cysteine through the conserved F or W. A D gene is named only where the DNA matches it firmly. Clone size is given for some rows only: seen once, a few or many times, or a class if the clone is expanded.

d_gene: .; v_gene: TRBV5-1; abundance: .; j_gene: TRBJ1-1; CDR3aa: CASTAGMNTEAFF; CDR3nt: TGCGCCAGCACTGCAGGCATGAACACTGAAGCTTTCTTT
d_gene: TRBD1; v_gene: TRBV28; abundance: .; j_gene: TRBJ1-6; CDR3aa: CASGGTDNSPLHF; CDR3nt: TGTGCCAGCGGGGGGACAGATAATTCACCCCTCCACTTT
d_gene: .; v_gene: TRBV9; abundance: once; j_gene: TRBJ2-3; CDR3aa: CASSVAGTSTDTQYF; CDR3nt: TGTGCCAGCAGCGTAGCTGGGACTAGCACAGATACGCAGTATTTT
d_gene: .; v_gene: TRBV4-1; abundance: once; j_gene: TRBJ1-4; CDR3aa: CASSQSVPRGASEKLFF; CDR3nt: TGCGCCAGCAGCCAATCAGTACCCCGGGGAGCTTCTGAAAAACTGTTTTTT
d_gene: .; v_gene: TRBV6-5; abundance: .; j_gene: TRBJ1-2; CDR3aa: CASSSYRAGYTF; CDR3nt: TGTGCCAGCAGTTCGTACAGGGCGGGCTACACCTTC
d_gene: .; v_gene: TRBV4-1; abundance: .; j_gene: TRBJ1-5; CDR3aa: CASSQGYQTMRYSNQPQHF; CDR3nt: TGCGCCAGCAGCCAAGGATACCAGACAATGCGATATAGCAATCAGCCCCAGCATTTT
d_gene: .; v_gene: TRBV9; abundance: once; j_gene: TRBJ2-5; CDR3aa: CASSVVRAGQETQYF; CDR3nt: TGTGCCAGCAGCGTAGTTAGGGCGGGGCAAGAGACCCAGTACTTC
d_gene: .; v_gene: TRBV7-5; abundance: .; j_gene: TRBJ1-1; CDR3aa: CVRSDTREAFF; CDR3nt: TGTGTCAGAAGCGACACGAGGGAAGCTTTCTTT
d_gene: .; v_gene: TRBV5-4; abundance: .; j_gene: TRBJ2-7; CDR3aa: CASSPKVGGYEQYF; CDR3nt: TGTGCCAGCAGCCCCAAGGTGGGGGGATACGAGCAGTACTTC
d_gene: .; v_gene: TRBV3-1/TRBV3-2; abundance: .; j_gene: TRBJ2-2; CDR3aa: CASSHRYTGELFF; CDR3nt: TGTGCCAGCAGCCACAGATACACCGGGGAGCTGTTTTTT
d_gene: TRBD1; v_gene: TRBV5-1; abundance: once; j_gene: TRBJ1-4; CDR3aa: CASSLGPGGFTNEKLFF; CDR3nt: TGCGCCAGCAGCTTGGGCCCAGGGGGTTTCACTAATGAAAAACTGTTTTTT
d_gene: .; v_gene: TRBV5-5; abundance: .; j_gene: TRBJ1-6; CDR3aa: CASSLAQGNNSPLHF; CDR3nt: TGTGCCAGCAGCTTGGCCCAGGGTAATAATTCACCCCTCCACTTT
d_gene: .; v_gene: TRBV2; abundance: .; j_gene: TRBJ2-2; CDR3aa: CASRATGPNTGELFF; CDR3nt: TGTGCCAGCAGAGCAACGGGTCCGAACACCGGGGAGCTGTTTTTT
d_gene: TRBD1; v_gene: TRBV6-5; abundance: few; j_gene: TRBJ1-5; CDR3aa: CASTLRPTGLQPQHF; CDR3nt: TGTGCCAGCACCCTAAGGCCGACAGGGCTTCAGCCCCAGCATTTT
d_gene: TRBD1; v_gene: TRBV6-5; abundance: .; j_gene: TRBJ2-7; CDR3aa: CASRTGTVAYEQYF; CDR3nt: TGTGCCAGCAGAACCGGGACAGTCGCCTACGAGCAGTACTTC
d_gene: .; v_gene: TRBV5-5; abundance: .; j_gene: TRBJ1-6; CDR3aa: CASSTQESSYNSPLHF; CDR3nt: TGTGCCAGCAGCACTCAGGAGAGCTCCTATAATTCACCCCTCCACTTT
d_gene: .; v_gene: TRBV20-1; abundance: .; j_gene: TRBJ1-1; CDR3aa: CSARGTEAFF; CDR3nt: TGCAGTGCTAGGGGCACTGAAGCTTTCTTT
d_gene: .; v_gene: TRBV4-1; abundance: once; j_gene: TRBJ2-4; CDR3aa: CASSQDRSRVIQYF; CDR3nt: TGCGCCAGCAGCCAAGATCGATCCCGAGTCATTCAGTACTTC
d_gene: .; v_gene: TRBV30; abundance: once; j_gene: TRBJ2-3; CDR3aa: CAWREKEDTQYF; CDR3nt: TGTGCCTGGAGGGAAAAAGAAGATACGCAGTATTTT
d_gene: .; v_gene: TRBV4-1; abundance: .; j_gene: TRBJ2-3; CDR3aa: CASSQDPRTTNPNTQYF; CDR3nt: TGCGCCAGCAGCCAAGATCCGAGGACTACCAATCCCAATACGCAGTATTTT
d_gene: .; v_gene: TRBV29-1; abundance: .; j_gene: TRBJ2-2; CDR3aa: CSVAGRANTGELFF; CDR3nt: TGCAGCGTTGCCGGTAGGGCTAACACCGGGGAGCTGTTTTTT
d_gene: .; v_gene: TRBV5-1; abundance: .; j_gene: TRBJ2-7; CDR3aa: CASSLGGTYEQYF; CDR3nt: TGCGCCAGCAGCTTAGGCGGGACCTACGAGCAGTACTTC
d_gene: .; v_gene: TRBV27; abundance: .; j_gene: TRBJ1-2; CDR3aa: CASSFGQGFYGYTF; CDR3nt: TGTGCCAGCAGTTTTGGTCAGGGTTTCTATGGCTACACCTTC
d_gene: .; v_gene: TRBV2; abundance: .; j_gene: TRBJ2-6; CDR3aa: CASSPTGGGGANVLTF; CDR3nt: TGTGCCAGCAGCCCCACAGGGGGAGGGGGGGCCAACGTCCTGACTTTC
d_gene: .; v_gene: TRBV12-3/TRBV12-4; abundance: .; j_gene: TRBJ1-2; CDR3aa: CASSNLGRSGYTF; CDR3nt: TGTGCCAGCAGTAACTTGGGGAGATCGGGCTACACCTTC
d_gene: .; v_gene: TRBV6-5; abundance: .; j_gene: TRBJ1-1; CDR3aa: CASRIDRNKAFF; CDR3nt: TGTGCCAGCAGAATTGACAGGAACAAAGCTTTCTTT
d_gene: .; v_gene: TRBV27; abundance: .; j_gene: TRBJ2-1; CDR3aa: CASSSFNEQFF; CDR3nt: TGTGCCAGCAGTTCTTTCAATGAGCAGTTCTTC
d_gene: TRBD1; v_gene: TRBV29-1; abundance: .; j_gene: TRBJ1-2; CDR3aa: CSAQTQTARQGLLF; CDR3nt: TGCAGCGCTCAAACGCAAACCGCACGACAGGGGCTCTTATTC
d_gene: TRBD2; v_gene: TRBV18; abundance: .; j_gene: TRBJ2-1; CDR3aa: CASSPTSGNYNEQFF; CDR3nt: TGTGCCAGCTCACCGACTAGCGGGAACTACAATGAGCAGTTCTTC
d_gene: TRBD2; v_gene: TRBV18; abundance: .; j_gene: TRBJ2-7; CDR3aa: CASSRGGTYEQYF; CDR3nt: TGTGCCAGCTCCCGGGGAGGGACCTACGAGCAGTACTTC
d_gene: .; v_gene: TRBV7-9; abundance: .; j_gene: TRBJ2-2; CDR3aa: CASSPGLNTGELFF; CDR3nt: TGTGCCAGCAGCCCCGGACTAAACACCGGGGAGCTGTTTTTT
d_gene: .; v_gene: TRBV2; abundance: .; j_gene: TRBJ2-7; CDR3aa: CASSDQGHEQYF; CDR3nt: TGTGCCAGCAGTGATCAGGGTCACGAGCAGTACTTC
d_gene: TRBD1; v_gene: TRBV4-1; abundance: .; j_gene: TRBJ2-3; CDR3aa: CASSLRQGPTDTQYF; CDR3nt: TGCGCCAGCAGCCTACGACAGGGACCCACAGATACGCAGTATTTT
d_gene: TRBD1; v_gene: TRBV11-3; abundance: once; j_gene: TRBJ2-7; CDR3aa: CASSPGQGRTYEQYF; CDR3nt: TGTGCCAGCAGCCCCGGACAGGGGAGGACCTACGAGCAGTACTTC
d_gene: .; v_gene: TRBV10-2; abundance: .; j_gene: TRBJ2-2; CDR3aa: CASIGFDRSTGELFF; CDR3nt: TGCGCCAGCATTGGCTTCGATAGATCCACCGGGGAGCTGTTTTTT
d_gene: .; v_gene: TRBV18; abundance: .; j_gene: TRBJ2-5; CDR3aa: CASSPQSGLQETQYF; CDR3nt: TGTGCCAGCTCACCGCAATCGGGACTCCAAGAGACCCAGTACTTC
d_gene: TRBD1; v_gene: TRBV7-9; abundance: .; j_gene: TRBJ1-3; CDR3aa: CASSQGSRGMASNTIYF; CDR3nt: TGTGCCAGCAGCCAGGGAAGCAGGGGGATGGCTTCCAACACCATATATTTT
d_gene: .; v_gene: TRBV27; abundance: .; j_gene: TRBJ1-5; CDR3aa: CASSKGPHQPQHF; CDR3nt: TGTGCCAGCAGCAAGGGCCCCCATCAGCCCCAGCATTTT
d_gene: .; v_gene: TRBV19; abundance: once; j_gene: TRBJ1-2; CDR3aa: CASSRDSPGNYGYTF; CDR3nt: TGTGCCAGTAGTAGGGACTCGCCCGGGAACTATGGCTACACCTTC
d_gene: TRBD1; v_gene: TRBV7-6; abundance: .; j_gene: TRBJ1-6; CDR3aa: CASSTTDRGNGALHF; CDR3nt: TGTGCCAGCAGCACTACAGACAGGGGGAATGGGGCCCTCCACTTT
d_gene: .; v_gene: TRBV3-1/TRBV3-2; abundance: .; j_gene: TRBJ2-5; CDR3aa: CASSHGAGGETQYF; CDR3nt: TGTGCCAGCAGCCATGGGGCTGGAGGAGAGACCCAGTACTTC
d_gene: .; v_gene: TRBV11-3; abundance: .; j_gene: TRBJ2-2; CDR3aa: CASSLGLDPTGELFF; CDR3nt: TGTGCCAGCAGCTTAGGACTAGATCCCACCGGGGAGCTGTTTTTT
d_gene: .; v_gene: TRBV19; abundance: .; j_gene: TRBJ1-1; CDR3aa: CASSMTENTEAFF; CDR3nt: TGTGCCAGTAGTATGACGGAGAACACTGAAGCTTTCTTT
d_gene: .; v_gene: TRBV6-5; abundance: .; j_gene: TRBJ1-2; CDR3aa: CASTQTRTRRDSYTF; CDR3nt: TGTGCCAGCACCCAGACACGAACCCGACGGGATAGCTACACCTTC
d_gene: .; v_gene: TRBV11-2; abundance: few; j_gene: TRBJ1-1; CDR3aa: CASSLGRGRLRTEAFF; CDR3nt: TGTGCCAGCAGCTTAGGCCGGGGGCGGCTTCGCACTGAAGCTTTCTTT
d_gene: .; v_gene: TRBV7-9; abundance: .; j_gene: TRBJ2-7; CDR3aa: CASRAGTSEIEQYF; CDR3nt: TGTGCCAGCAGGGCGGGGACATCCGAAATCGAGCAGTACTTC
d_gene: TRBD1; v_gene: TRBV27; abundance: once; j_gene: TRBJ1-2; CDR3aa: CASSLSQGGGYTF; CDR3nt: TGTGCCAGCAGTTTATCCCAGGGGGGTGGCTACACCTTC
d_gene: TRBD2; v_gene: TRBV19; abundance: .; j_gene: TRBJ2-2; CDR3aa: CASTPGTSGGPGGTGELFF; CDR3nt: TGTGCCAGTACCCCCGGGACTAGCGGGGGACCTGGGGGGACCGGGGAGCTGTTTTTT
d_gene: .; v_gene: TRBV5-5; abundance: .; j_gene: TRBJ1-2; CDR3aa: CASSPKMSGARDGYTF; CDR3nt: TGTGCCAGCAGCCCCAAGATGTCGGGGGCGAGGGATGGCTACACCTTC
d_gene: TRBD2; v_gene: TRBV6-2/TRBV6-3; abundance: .; j_gene: TRBJ2-1; CDR3aa: CASSSGTSGSNEQFF; CDR3nt: TGTGCCAGCAGTTCCGGGACTAGCGGGAGCAATGAGCAGTTCTTC
d_gene: TRBD2; v_gene: TRBV3-1/TRBV3-2; abundance: .; j_gene: TRBJ2-1; CDR3aa: CASSPRLAGVLGDNEQFF; CDR3nt: TGTGCCAGCAGCCCCCGACTAGCGGGAGTCCTCGGTGACAATGAGCAGTTCTTC
d_gene: .; v_gene: TRBV5-5; abundance: .; j_gene: TRBJ1-2; CDR3aa: CASSLGERVRTF; CDR3nt: TGTGCCAGCAGCTTAGGTGAGAGGGTACGCACCTTC
d_gene: .; v_gene: TRBV15; abundance: .; j_gene: TRBJ1-1; CDR3aa: CATSRRQENTEAFF; CDR3nt: TGTGCCACCAGCAGAAGACAGGAGAACACTGAAGCTTTCTTT
d_gene: .; v_gene: TRBV9; abundance: .; j_gene: TRBJ1-1; CDR3aa: CASSVLGDTEAFF; CDR3nt: TGTGCCAGCAGCGTACTGGGGGATACTGAAGCTTTCTTT
d_gene: TRBD2; v_gene: TRBV27; abundance: .; j_gene: TRBJ2-5; CDR3aa: CASSFGTSGGRETQYF; CDR3nt: TGTGCCAGCAGTTTCGGGACTAGCGGGGGGAGAGAGACCCAGTACTTC
d_gene: .; v_gene: TRBV4-1; abundance: .; j_gene: TRBJ1-5; CDR3aa: CASSQLQGAQPQHF; CDR3nt: TGCGCCAGCAGCCAGCTACAGGGAGCGCAGCCCCAGCATTTT